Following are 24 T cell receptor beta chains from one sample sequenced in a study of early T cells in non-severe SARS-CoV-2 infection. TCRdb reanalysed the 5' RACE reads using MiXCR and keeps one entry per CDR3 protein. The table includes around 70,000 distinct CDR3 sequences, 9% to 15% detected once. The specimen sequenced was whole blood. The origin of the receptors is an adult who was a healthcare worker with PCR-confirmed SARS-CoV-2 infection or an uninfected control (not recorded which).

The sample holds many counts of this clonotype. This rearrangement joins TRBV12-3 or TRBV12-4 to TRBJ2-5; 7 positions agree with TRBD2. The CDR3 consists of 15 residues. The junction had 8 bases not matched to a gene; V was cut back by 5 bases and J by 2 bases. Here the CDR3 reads CASSPTGGWQETQYF. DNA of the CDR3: TGTGCCAGCAGTCCCACCGGGGGGTGGCAAGAGACCCAGTACTTC.

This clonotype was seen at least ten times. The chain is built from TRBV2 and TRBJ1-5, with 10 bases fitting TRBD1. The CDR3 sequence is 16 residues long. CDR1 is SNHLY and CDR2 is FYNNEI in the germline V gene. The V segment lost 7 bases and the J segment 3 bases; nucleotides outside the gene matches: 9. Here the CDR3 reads CASTPDRGFANQPQHF. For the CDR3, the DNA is TGTGCCAGCACGCCGGACAGGGGGTTCGCCAATCAGCCCCAGCATTTT.

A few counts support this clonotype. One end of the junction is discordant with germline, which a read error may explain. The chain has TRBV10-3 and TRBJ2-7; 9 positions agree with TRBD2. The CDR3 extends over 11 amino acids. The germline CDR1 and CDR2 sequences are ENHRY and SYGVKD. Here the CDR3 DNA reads TGTGCCATCAGTGAGGGGACTAGCAAGGACTTC. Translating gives CAISEGTSKDF.

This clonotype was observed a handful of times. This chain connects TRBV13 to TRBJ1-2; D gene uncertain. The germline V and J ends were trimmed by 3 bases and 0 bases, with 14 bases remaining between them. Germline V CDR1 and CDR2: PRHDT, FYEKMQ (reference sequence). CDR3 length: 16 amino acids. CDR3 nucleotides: TGTGCCAGCAGCTTCTGGACGGCCCTAACTAACTATGGCTACACCTTC. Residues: CASSFWTALTNYGYTF.

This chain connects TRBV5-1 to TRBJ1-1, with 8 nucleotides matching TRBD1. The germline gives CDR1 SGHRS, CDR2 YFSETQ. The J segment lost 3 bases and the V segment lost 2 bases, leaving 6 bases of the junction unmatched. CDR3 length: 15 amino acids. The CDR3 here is CASSLQGVGYTEAFF. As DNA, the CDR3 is TGCGCCAGCAGCTTACAGGGGGTCGGGTACACTGAAGCTTTCTTT.

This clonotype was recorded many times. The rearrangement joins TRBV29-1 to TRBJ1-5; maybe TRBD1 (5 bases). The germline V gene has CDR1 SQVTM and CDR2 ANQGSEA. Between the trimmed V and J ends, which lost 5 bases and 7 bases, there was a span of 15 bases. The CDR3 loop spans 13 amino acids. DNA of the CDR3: TGCAGCGTTCAGGCAGGGCAATCACAGCCCCAGCATTTT. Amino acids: CSVQAGQSQPQHF.

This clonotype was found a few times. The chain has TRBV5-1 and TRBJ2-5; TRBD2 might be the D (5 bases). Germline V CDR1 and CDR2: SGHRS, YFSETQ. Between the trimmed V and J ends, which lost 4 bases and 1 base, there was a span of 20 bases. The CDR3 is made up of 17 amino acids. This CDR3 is CASSPSTRSFTQETQYF. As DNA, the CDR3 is TGCGCCAGCAGCCCCTCAACTAGGAGTTTCACCCAAGAGACCCAGTACTTC. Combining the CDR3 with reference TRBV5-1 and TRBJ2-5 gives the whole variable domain KAGVTQTPRYLIKTRGQQVTLSCSPISGHRSVSWYQQTPGQGLQFLFEYFSETQRNKGNFPGRFSGRQFSNSRSEMNVSTLELGDSALYLCASSPSTRSFTQETQYFGPGTRLLVL.

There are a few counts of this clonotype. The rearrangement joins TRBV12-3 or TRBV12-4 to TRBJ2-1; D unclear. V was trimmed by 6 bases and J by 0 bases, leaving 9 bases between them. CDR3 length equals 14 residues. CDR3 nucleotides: TGTGCCAGCAGCAAATCTAGCTCCTACAATGAGCAGTTCTTC. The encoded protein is CASSKSSSYNEQFF.

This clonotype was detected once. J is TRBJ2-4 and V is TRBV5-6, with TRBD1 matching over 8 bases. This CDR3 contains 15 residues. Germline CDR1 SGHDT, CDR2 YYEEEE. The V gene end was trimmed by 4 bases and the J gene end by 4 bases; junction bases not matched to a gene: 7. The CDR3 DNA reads TGTGCCAGCAGCGAGATGACAGGGGATAAAAACATTCAGTACTTC. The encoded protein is CASSEMTGDKNIQYF. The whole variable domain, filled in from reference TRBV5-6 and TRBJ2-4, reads DAGVTQSPTHLIKTRGQQVTLRCSPKSGHDTVSWYQQALGQGPQFIFQYYEEEERQRGNFPDRFSGHQFPNYSSELNVNALLLGDSALYLCASSEMTGDKNIQYFGAGTRLSVL.

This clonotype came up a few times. The CDR3 DNA follows: TGTGCCAGCAGCTTAGTGGGGTCAGTGCCGGGGTCGGAAGCTTTCTTT. Its protein is CASSLVGSVPGSEAFF. This sequence joins TRBV7-2 and TRBJ1-1; D uncertain. The CDR3 has 16 amino acids. Germline V gives CDR1 SGHTA, CDR2 FQGNSA. The V end lost 1 base, the J end lost 8 bases, and 20 bases lay between the germline ends.

CDR3 coding DNA: TGTGCCAGCAGCTCGGGTCGGAGGGCTCTCTACGAGCAGTACTTC. The encoded protein is CASSSGRRALYEQYF. The V call is TRBV7-9, the J call TRBJ2-7, with D possibly being TRBD2 (6 bases). Per the germline V gene, CDR1 is SEHNR and CDR2 is FQNEAQ (reference sequence). V lost 4 bases, J lost 3 bases, and 16 bases lay in between. CDR3 size: 15 residues. Combining the CDR3 with reference TRBV7-9 and TRBJ2-7 gives the whole variable domain DTGVSQNPRHKITKRGQNVTFRCDPISEHNRLYWYRQTLGQGPEFLTYFQNEAQLEKSRLLSDRFSAERPKGSFSTLEIQRTEQGDSAMYLCASSSGRRALYEQYFGPGTRLTVT.

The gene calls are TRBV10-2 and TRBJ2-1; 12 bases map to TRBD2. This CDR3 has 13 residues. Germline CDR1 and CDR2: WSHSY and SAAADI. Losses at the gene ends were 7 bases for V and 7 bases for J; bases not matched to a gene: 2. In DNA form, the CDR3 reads TGCGCCAGCAAGACTAGCGGGGGTAATGAGCAGTTCTTC. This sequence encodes CASKTSGGNEQFF.

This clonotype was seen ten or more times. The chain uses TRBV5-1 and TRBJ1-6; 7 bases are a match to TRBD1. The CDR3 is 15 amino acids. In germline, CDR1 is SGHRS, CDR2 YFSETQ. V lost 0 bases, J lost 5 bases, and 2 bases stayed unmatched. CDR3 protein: CASSLEGAHNSPLHF. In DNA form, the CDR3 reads TGCGCCAGCAGCTTGGAGGGGGCGCATAATTCACCCCTCCACTTT.

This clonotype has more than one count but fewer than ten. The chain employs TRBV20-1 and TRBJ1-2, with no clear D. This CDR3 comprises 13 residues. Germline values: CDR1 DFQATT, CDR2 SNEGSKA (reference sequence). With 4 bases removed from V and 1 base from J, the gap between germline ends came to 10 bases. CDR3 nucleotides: TGCAGTGCTACAGATGAAAGTAACTATGGCTACACCTTC. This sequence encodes CSATDESNYGYTF.

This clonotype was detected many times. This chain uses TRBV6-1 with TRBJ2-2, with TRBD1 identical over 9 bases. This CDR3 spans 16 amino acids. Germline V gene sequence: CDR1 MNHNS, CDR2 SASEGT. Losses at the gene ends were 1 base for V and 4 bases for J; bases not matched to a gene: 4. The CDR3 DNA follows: TGTGCCAGCAGTGAAGTCGTGGGACAGGGCACCGGGGAGCTGTTTTTT. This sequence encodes CASSEVVGQGTGELFF.

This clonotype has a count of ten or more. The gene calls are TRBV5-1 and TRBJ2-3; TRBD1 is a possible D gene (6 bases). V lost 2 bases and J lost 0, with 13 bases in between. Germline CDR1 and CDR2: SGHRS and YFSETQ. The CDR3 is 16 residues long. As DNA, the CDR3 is TGCGCCAGCAGCTTAACAGGACAGTCTAGCACAGATACGCAGTATTTT. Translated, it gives CASSLTGQSSTDTQYF.

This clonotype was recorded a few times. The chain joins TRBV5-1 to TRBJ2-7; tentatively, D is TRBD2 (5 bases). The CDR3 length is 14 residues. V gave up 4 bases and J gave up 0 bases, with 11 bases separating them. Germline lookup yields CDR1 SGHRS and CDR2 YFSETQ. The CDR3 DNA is TGCGCCAGCAGCCGGGATGCCAGCTCCTACGAGCAGTACTTC. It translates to CASSRDASSYEQYF. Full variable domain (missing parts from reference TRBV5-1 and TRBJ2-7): KAGVTQTPRYLIKTRGQQVTLSCSPISGHRSVSWYQQTPGQGLQFLFEYFSETQRNKGNFPGRFSGRQFSNSRSEMNVSTLELGDSALYLCASSRDASSYEQYFGPGTRLTVT.

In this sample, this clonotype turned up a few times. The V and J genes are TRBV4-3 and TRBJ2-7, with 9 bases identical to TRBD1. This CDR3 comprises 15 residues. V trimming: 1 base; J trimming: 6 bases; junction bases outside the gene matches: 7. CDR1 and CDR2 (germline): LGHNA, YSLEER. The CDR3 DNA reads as TGCGCCAGCAGCCAAGCAACAGGGGGCGGTTCCGAGCAGTACTTC. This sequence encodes CASSQATGGGSEQYF.

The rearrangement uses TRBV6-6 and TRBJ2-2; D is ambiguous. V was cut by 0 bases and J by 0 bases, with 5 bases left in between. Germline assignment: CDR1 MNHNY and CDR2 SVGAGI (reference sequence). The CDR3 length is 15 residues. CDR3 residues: CASSYSISNTGELFF. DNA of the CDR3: TGTGCCAGCAGTTACTCGATCTCGAACACCGGGGAGCTGTTTTTT.

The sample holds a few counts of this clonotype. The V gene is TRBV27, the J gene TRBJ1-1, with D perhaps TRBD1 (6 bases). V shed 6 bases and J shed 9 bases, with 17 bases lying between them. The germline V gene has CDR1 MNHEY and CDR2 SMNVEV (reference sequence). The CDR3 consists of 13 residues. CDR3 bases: TGTGCCAGCAGGTCTACAGGGTCCTTGAAAGCTTTCTTT. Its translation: CASRSTGSLKAFF.

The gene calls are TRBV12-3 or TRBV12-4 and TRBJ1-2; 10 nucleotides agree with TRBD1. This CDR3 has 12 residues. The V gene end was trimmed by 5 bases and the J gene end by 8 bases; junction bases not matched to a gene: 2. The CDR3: CASSRDRGGYTF. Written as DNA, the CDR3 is TGTGCCAGCAGTCGGGACAGGGGAGGCTACACCTTC.

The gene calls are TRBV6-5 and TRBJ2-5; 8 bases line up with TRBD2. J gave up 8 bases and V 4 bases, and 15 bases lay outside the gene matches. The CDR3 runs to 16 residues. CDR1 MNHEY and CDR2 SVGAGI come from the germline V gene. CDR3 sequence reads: CASSFERGSGKDTQYF. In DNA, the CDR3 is TGTGCCAGCAGTTTCGAGCGGGGGTCGGGCAAGGACACCCAGTACTTC.

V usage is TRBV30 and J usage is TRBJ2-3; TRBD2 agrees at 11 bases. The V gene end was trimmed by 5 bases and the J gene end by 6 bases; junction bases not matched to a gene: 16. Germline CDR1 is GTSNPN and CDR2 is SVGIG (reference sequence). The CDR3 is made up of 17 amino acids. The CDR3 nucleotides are TGTGCCTGGGGCCTAGCGGGGGGTCCCTCCTTCGGGGATACGCAGTATTTT. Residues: CAWGLAGGPSFGDTQYF.

The CDR3 coding sequence is TGCGCCAGCAGCTTGGGGGGGACCGAAGAACTGTTTTTT. Translated: CASSLGGTEELFF. V and J are TRBV5-1 and TRBJ1-4, with D perhaps matching TRBD1 (5 bases). This CDR3 region has 13 residues. V was trimmed by 0 bases and J by 12 bases, leaving 12 bases between them. Germline assignment: CDR1 SGHRS and CDR2 YFSETQ.